Listed here are 7 T cell receptor beta chains from one sample, sequenced in a study of CD4 T cells in relation to SARS-CoV-2 and coronaviruses. These receptors' targets are unknown. Assay: immunoSEQ multiplex PCR; the TCRdb copy retains only in-frame clones and omits some. This table has nearly 25,000 clones, roughly 70% appearing once. Before the COVID-19 pandemic, during about 2011-2019, CD4+ T cells were taken from unexposed donors. The cells were cultured for over eight days before CD4+ T cells were isolated. Sequences were obtained from CD4+ T cells from PBMCs, cultured in vitro. The receptors stem from a human donor in good health.

This clone was seen a handful of times. The chain carries TRBV5-1 and TRBJ1-1; possible D gene TRBD1, 6 bases. Between the trimmed V and J ends, which lost 4 bases and 2 bases, there was a span of 12 bases. The germline CDR1 and CDR2 sequences are SGHRS and YFSETQ. This CDR3 contains 14 residues. This chain's CDR3 is CASSTGMTNTEAFF. The CDR3 region has the DNA TGCGCCAGCAGCACAGGGATGACTAACACTGAAGCTTTCTTT. Based on the CDR3 plus reference TRBV5-1 and TRBJ1-1, the full variable domain is KAGVTQTPRYLIKTRGQQVTLSCSPISGHRSVSWYQQTPGQGLQFLFEYFSETQRNKGNFPGRFSGRQFSNSRSEMNVSTLELGDSALYLCASSTGMTNTEAFFGQGTRLTVV.

This chain connects TRBV30 to TRBJ2-3; 10 bases map to TRBD2. Germline CDR1 reads GTSNPN; CDR2 reads SVGIG (reference sequence). This CDR3 spans 17 amino acids. The V segment lost 3 bases and the J segment 0 bases; nucleotides outside the gene matches: 9. CDR3 sequence: CAWSDHASGSSTDTQYF. The CDR3 DNA follows: TGTGCCTGGAGCGACCATGCTAGCGGGAGCAGCACAGATACGCAGTATTTT. The full variable domain, completed using reference TRBV30 and TRBJ2-3, is SQTIHQWPATLVQPVGSPLSLECTVEGTSNPNLYWYRQAAGRGLQLLFYSVGIGQISSEVPQNLSASRPQDRQFILSSKKLLLSDSGFYLCAWSDHASGSSTDTQYFGPGTRLTVL.

The V and J genes are TRBV7-2 and TRBJ2-7; TRBD2 aligns across 7 bases. CDR1 is SGHTA, CDR2 FQGNSA, per germline. J gave up 6 bases and V 0 bases, and 5 bases lay outside the gene matches. The CDR3 totals 14 residues. As DNA, the CDR3 is TGTGCCAGCAGCTTAGCAGCGGGATTATCCGAGCAGTACTTC. Residues: CASSLAAGLSEQYF.

The chain combines TRBV3-1 (or the pseudogene TRBV3-2) with TRBJ2-2, with D uncertain. V was pared by 2 bases and J by 6 bases, with 4 bases between. This CDR3 has 12 residues. Looked up from germline, CDR1 is LGHDT and CDR2 is YNNKEL (reference sequence). The CDR3 coding sequence is TGTGCCAGCAGCCAAATGTCCGGGGAGCTGTTTTTT. This sequence encodes CASSQMSGELFF.

The CDR3 region has the DNA TGTGCCATCAGAGGGGATTTCTTAGATGGAATGGGAGCTTTCTTT. It codes for CAIRGDFLDGMGAFF. V usage is TRBV10-3 and J usage is TRBJ1-1; D perhaps matches TRBD1 (5 bases). V was clipped by 6 bases and J by 10 bases, with 24 bases between them. Germline lookup yields CDR1 ENHRY and CDR2 SYGVKD. The CDR3 consists of 15 residues.

CDR3 protein: CASSSGWGRNTEAFF. The CDR3 DNA follows: TGTGCCAGCAGCTCGGGTTGGGGGCGGAACACTGAAGCTTTCTTT. This chain joins TRBV5-6 and TRBJ1-1; weak D call: TRBD1 (6 bases). Trimming removed 3 bases from V and 1 base from J, with 13 bases in between. Germline CDR1 and CDR2: SGHDT and YYEEEE. This CDR3 has 15 residues.

The J gene is TRBJ2-1, the V gene TRBV11-2; 9 positions match TRBD2. Germline V lookup: CDR1 SGHAT, CDR2 FQNNGV. This CDR3 region has 15 residues. Germline trimming cut 3 bases from V and 8 bases from J; bases unmatched to any gene: 8. The CDR3 DNA follows: TGTGCCAGCAGCTTGGCGGGAGGGCCATGGGATGAGCAGTTCTTC. The encoded protein is CASSLAGGPWDEQFF. The full variable domain, in which reference TRBV11-2 and TRBJ2-1 provide the parts outside the CDR3, is EAGVAQSPRYKIIEKRQSVAFWCNPISGHATLYWYQQILGQGPKLLIQFQNNGVVDDSQLPKDRFSAERLKGVDSTLKIQPAKLEDSAVYLCASSLAGGPWDEQFFGPGTRLTVL.